The 4 T cell receptor beta chains presented below share a single source sample, sequenced in a study of blood T cell repertoires in COVID-19. Only in-frame clones appear in the TCRdb table, and some are missing; sequencing was by immunoSEQ multiplex PCR. This table holds over 200,000 clones, about 89% found once. The sample consisted of peripheral blood. Receptors originate from a man in his 60s who had recovered from COVID-19.

The rearrangement links TRBV7-2 to TRBJ1-6; D possibly corresponds to TRBD1 (5 bases). Trimming took off 1 base at V and 11 bases at J, with 12 bases between the two ends. CDR3 length: 14 amino acids. Germline lookup yields CDR1 SGHTA and CDR2 FQGNSA. CDR3 sequence: CASSLDRRSTPLHF. The CDR3 nucleotides are TGTGCCAGCAGCTTAGACAGGCGATCGACACCCCTCCACTTT.

The chain joins TRBV6-5 to TRBJ2-5; 7 nucleotides agree with TRBD2. The germline V gene has CDR1 MNHEY and CDR2 SVGAGI. The length of the CDR3 is 14 residues. The ends lost 8 bases at V and 4 bases at J; junction bases unmatched: 10. CDR3 DNA: TGTGCCAGCCGAAGGGCGGGAGATATAGAGACCCAGTACTTC. It is translated as CASRRAGDIETQYF.

This chain joins TRBV7-6 and TRBJ2-1, with 10 nucleotides matching TRBD1. Trimming took 4 bases from V and 5 from J; bases not matched to a gene: 8. This CDR3 contains 16 residues. Germline CDR1 is SGHVS and CDR2 is FNYEAQ. In DNA form, the CDR3 reads TGTGCCAGCAGCTCCAGACAGGGGGCGAGGCACAATGAGCAGTTCTTC. Its protein is CASSSRQGARHNEQFF.

V gene TRBV4-3 combines with J gene TRBJ2-7; tentative D call: TRBD2 (6 bases). The ends were cut back, 1 base at V and 6 bases at J, with 10 bases in the middle. This CDR3 has 13 residues. Per germline, CDR1 LGHNA and CDR2 YSLEER. The CDR3 loop reads CASSQGQGLEQYF. In DNA, the CDR3 is TGCGCCAGCAGCCAAGGCCAGGGACTCGAGCAGTACTTC.